This T cell receptor beta chain was retrieved from a study of T cells in Graves' hyperthyroidism and ophthalmopathy. Germline assignment: CDR1 SGHTA and CDR2 FQGTGA. CDR3 length: 14 residues. V was cut by 5 bases and J by 0 bases, with 8 bases left in between. Overall study results and limits: Most clonotypes that expanded in the thyroid above 0.001 also showed up in blood.

RNA transcripts were the template for amplifying TCR beta CDR3 regions. The HTBI set primed first-round TCR CDR3 RT-PCR. Via MiXCR, TCRdb re-called the multiplex PCR reads, giving one row per CDR3 protein. The profile covers around 260,000 distinct CDR3 sequences, with 20% to 30% appearing a single time and around 28% taken by the ten largest. This clonotype was found many times. Its target is unknown. The sequencing input was blood. This receptor was obtained from a man between 35 and 55 years old with Graves' hyperthyroidism that later progressed to Graves' ophthalmopathy. V gene TRBV7-3 combines with J gene TRBJ1-3; D is undetermined. CDR3 coding DNA: TGTGCCAGCAGCCGCGGCAGCTCTGGAAACACCATATATTTT. This gives the protein CASSRGSSGNTIYF.